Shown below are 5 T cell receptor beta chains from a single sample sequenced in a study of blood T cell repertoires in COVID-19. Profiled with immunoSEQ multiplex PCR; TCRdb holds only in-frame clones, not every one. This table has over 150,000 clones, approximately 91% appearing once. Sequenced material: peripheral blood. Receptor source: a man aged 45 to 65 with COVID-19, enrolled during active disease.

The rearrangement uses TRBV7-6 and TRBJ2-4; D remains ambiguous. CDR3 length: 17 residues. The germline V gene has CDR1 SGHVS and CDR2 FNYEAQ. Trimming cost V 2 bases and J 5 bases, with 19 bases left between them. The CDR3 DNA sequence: TGTGCCAGCAGCTTATCTCGAGGAAAAAGTCTCCAAAACATTCAGTACTTC. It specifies CASSLSRGKSLQNIQYF.

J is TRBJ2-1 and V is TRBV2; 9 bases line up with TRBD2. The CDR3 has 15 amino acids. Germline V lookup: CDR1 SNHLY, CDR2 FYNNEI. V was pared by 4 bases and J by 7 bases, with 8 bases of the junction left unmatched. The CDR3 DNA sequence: TGTGCCAGCAGTGTAGAGCGGGGGGCGGGTAATGAGCAGTTCTTC. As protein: CASSVERGAGNEQFF.

The CDR3 loop reads CSVESGRGSYGYTF. CDR3 nucleotide sequence: TGCAGCGTTGAAAGCGGCAGGGGGAGCTATGGCTACACCTTC. This chain connects TRBV29-1 to TRBJ1-2, with 7 nucleotides matching TRBD1. V shed 2 bases and J 4 bases; nucleotides not matched to a gene: 7. The CDR3 sequence is 14 residues long. The germline gives CDR1 SQVTM, CDR2 ANQGSEA.

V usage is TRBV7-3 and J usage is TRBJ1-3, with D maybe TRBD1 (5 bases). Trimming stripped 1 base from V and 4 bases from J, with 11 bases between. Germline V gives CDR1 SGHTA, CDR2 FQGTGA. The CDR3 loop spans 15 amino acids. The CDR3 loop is CASSLNGRTGNTIYF. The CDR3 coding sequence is TGTGCCAGCAGCTTAAATGGTCGGACAGGAAACACCATATATTTT. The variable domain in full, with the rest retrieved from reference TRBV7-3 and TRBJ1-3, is GAGVSQTPSNKVTEKGKYVELRCDPISGHTALYWYRQSLGQGPEFLIYFQGTGAADDSGLPNDRFFAVRPEGSVSTLKIQRTERGDSAVYLCASSLNGRTGNTIYFGEGSWLTVV.

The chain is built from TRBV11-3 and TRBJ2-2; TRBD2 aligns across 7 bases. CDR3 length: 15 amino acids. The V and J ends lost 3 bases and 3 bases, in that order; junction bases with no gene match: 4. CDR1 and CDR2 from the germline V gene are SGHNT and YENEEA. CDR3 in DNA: TGTGCCAGCAGCTTGGGGGGAGGGGACACCGGGGAGCTGTTTTTT. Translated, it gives CASSLGGGDTGELFF.